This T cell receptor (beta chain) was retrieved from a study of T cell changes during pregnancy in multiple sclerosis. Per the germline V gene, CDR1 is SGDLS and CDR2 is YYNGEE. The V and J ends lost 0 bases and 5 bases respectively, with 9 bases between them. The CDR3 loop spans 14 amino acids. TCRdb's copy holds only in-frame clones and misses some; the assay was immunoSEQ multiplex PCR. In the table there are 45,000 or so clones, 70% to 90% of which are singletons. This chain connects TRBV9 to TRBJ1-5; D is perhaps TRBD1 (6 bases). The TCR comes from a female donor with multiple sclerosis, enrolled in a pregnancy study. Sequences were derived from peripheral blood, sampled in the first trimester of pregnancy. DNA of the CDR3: TGTGCCAGCAGCGTAGAGCCAGGGGATCAGCCCCAGCATTTT. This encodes CASSVEPGDQPQHF. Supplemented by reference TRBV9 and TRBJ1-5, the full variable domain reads DSGVTQTPKHLITATGQRVTLRCSPRSGDLSVYWYQQSLDQGLQFLIQYYNGEERAKGNILERFSAQQFPDLHSELNLSSLELGDSALYFCASSVEPGDQPQHFGDGTRLSIL.